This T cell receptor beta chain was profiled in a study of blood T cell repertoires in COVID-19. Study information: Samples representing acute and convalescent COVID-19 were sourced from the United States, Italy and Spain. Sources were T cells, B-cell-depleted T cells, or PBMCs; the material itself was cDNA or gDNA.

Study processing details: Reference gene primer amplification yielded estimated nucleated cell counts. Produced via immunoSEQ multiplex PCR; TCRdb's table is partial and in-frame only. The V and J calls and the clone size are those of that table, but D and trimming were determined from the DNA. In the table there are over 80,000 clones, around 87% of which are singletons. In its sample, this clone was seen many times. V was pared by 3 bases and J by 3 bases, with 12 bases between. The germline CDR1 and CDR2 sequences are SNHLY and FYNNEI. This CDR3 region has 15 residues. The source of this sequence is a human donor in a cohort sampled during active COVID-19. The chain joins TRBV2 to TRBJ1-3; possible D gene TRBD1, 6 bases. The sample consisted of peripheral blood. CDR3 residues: CASSDRGGDGNTIYF. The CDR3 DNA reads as TGTGCCAGCAGTGATCGGGGGGGCGATGGAAACACCATATATTTT.